These 2 T cell receptor beta chains came from one sample sequenced in a study of T cell repertoires in cytomegalovirus infection. The antigens these receptors bind are not known. TCRdb reprocessed the reads with MiXCR, giving one entry per CDR3 protein. The profile shows some 110,000 distinct CDR3 sequences, over 9% of them singletons. Material for sequencing was PBMCs, sequenced either directly or after in vitro stimulation (not recorded which). Receptors were obtained from a human donor in good health (CMV status not recorded). Some clones in this sample may be carry-over from other donors' samples.

This clonotype was counted ten times or more. V and J are TRBV7-8 and TRBJ2-2; a possible D gene is TRBD2 (7 bases). The ends were cut back, 5 bases at V and 2 bases at J, with 18 bases in the middle. This CDR3 is 17 amino acids long. CDR1 is SGHVS, CDR2 FQNEAQ, per germline. CDR3 sequence (DNA): TGTGCCAGCAGCCCGAACGAGGGGGGGGCCAACACCGGGGAGCTGTTTTTT. It is translated as CASSPNEGGANTGELFF.

In this sample, this clonotype turned up many times. The gene calls are TRBV6-5 and TRBJ2-1; TRBD2 matches at 10 bases. Germline V gives CDR1 MNHEY, CDR2 SVGAGI. V lost 0 bases to trimming and J lost 7 bases; unmatched junction nucleotides: 3. The CDR3 spans 15 residues. Here the CDR3 DNA reads TGTGCCAGCAGTTACTCCGGACTAGCGGAAAATGAGCAGTTCTTC. Protein: CASSYSGLAENEQFF.